This T cell receptor (beta chain) comes out of a study of blood T cell repertoires in COVID-19. Authors' analysis steps: Nucleated cell counts were estimated from reference gene primer amplification. Some clones are missing from TCRdb's copy, which holds only in-frame ones; the method was immunoSEQ multiplex PCR. V and J calls and clone size come straight from that table; D and trimming were deduced from the DNA. The sample lists about 200,000 clones, roughly 88% seen once, with around 25% in the top ten. Germline assignment: CDR1 LGHNT and CDR2 FRNRAP. The CDR3 consists of 17 residues. The V gene lost 0 bases and the J gene lost 7 bases, with 21 bases spanning the gap.

The source of this sequence is a man aged 35 to 55 with acute or convalescent COVID-19. Source material: peripheral blood. V usage is TRBV12-5 and J usage is TRBJ2-5; no firm D call. CDR3 sequence: CASGLVLQGSMGVTQYF. In DNA form, the CDR3 reads TGTGCTAGTGGTTTGGTTCTCCAAGGATCCATGGGCGTGACCCAGTACTTC.